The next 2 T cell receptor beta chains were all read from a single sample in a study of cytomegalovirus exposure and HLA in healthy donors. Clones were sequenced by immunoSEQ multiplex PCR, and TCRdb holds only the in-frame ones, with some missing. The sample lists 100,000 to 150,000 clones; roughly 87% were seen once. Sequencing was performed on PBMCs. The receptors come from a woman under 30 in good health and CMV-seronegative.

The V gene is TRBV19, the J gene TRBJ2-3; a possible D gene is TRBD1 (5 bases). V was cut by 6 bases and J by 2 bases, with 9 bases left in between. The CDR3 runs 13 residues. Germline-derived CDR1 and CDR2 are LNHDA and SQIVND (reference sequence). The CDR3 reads CASRMTATDTQYF. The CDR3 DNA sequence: TGTGCCAGTAGGATGACAGCCACAGATACGCAGTATTTT. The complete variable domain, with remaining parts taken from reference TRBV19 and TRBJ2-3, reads DGGITQSPKYLFRKEGQNVTLSCEQNLNHDAMYWYRQDPGQGLRLIYYSQIVNDFQKGDIAEGYSVSREKKESFPLTVTSAQKNPTAFYLCASRMTATDTQYFGPGTRLTVL.

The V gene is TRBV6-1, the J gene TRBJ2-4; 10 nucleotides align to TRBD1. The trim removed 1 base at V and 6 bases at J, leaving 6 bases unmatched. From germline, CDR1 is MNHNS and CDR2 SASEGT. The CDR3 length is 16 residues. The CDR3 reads CASSEGGGQGLNIQYF. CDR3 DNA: TGTGCCAGCAGTGAAGGGGGGGGACAGGGGCTAAACATTCAGTACTTC.